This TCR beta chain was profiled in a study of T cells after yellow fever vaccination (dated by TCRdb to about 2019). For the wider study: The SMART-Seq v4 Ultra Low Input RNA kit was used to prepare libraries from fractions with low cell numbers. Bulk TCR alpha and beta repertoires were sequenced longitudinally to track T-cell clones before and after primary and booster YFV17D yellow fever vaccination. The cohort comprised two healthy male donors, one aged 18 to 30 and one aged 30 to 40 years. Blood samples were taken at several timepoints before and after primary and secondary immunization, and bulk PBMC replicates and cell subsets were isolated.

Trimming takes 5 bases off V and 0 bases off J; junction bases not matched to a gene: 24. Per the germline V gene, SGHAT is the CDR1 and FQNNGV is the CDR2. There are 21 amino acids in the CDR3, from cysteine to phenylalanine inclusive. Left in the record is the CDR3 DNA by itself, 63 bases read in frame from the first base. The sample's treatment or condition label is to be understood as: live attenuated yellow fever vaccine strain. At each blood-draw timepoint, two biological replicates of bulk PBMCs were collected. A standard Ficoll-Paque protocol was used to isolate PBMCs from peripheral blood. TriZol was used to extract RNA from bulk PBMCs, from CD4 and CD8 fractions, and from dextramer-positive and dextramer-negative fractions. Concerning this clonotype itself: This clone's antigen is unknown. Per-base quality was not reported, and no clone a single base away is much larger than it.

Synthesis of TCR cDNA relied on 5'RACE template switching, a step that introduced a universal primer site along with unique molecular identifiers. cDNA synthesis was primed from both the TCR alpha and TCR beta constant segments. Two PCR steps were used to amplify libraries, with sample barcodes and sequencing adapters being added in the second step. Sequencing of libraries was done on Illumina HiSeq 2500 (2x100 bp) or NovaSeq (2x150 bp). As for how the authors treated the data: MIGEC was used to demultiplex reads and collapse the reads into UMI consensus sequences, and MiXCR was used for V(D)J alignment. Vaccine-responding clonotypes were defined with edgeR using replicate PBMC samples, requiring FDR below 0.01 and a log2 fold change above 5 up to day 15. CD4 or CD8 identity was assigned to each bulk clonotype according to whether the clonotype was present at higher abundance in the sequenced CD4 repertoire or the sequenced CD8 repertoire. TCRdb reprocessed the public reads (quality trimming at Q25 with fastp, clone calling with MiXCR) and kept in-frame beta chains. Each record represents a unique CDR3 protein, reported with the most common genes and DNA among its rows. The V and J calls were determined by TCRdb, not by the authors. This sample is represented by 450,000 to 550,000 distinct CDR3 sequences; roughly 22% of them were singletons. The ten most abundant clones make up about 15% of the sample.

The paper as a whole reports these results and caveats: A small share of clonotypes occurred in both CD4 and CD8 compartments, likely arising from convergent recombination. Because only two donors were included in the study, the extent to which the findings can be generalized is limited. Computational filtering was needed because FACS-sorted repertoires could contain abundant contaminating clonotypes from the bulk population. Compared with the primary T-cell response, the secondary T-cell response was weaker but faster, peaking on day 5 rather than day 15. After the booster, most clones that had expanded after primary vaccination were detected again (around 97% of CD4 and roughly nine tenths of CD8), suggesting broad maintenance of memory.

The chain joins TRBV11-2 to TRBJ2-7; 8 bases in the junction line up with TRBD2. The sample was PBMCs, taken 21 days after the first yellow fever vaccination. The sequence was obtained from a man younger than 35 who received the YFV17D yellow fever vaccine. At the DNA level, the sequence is TGTGCCAGCAGCCCCTTTTTCCATCGGAGGCGGGGGGCCGAAAGCTCCTACGAGCAGTACTTC. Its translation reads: CASSPFFHRRRGAESSYEQYF.